The 27 T cell receptor beta chains listed next were all sequenced from one sample in a study of cytomegalovirus exposure and HLA in healthy donors. The PCR employed 60 Vbeta primers together with 13 Jbeta primers. Using immunoSEQ multiplex PCR, the repertoire was profiled, and TCRdb retains in-frame clones only, with some absent. Among some 110,000 clones listed, 60% to 85% were seen once. Specimen: PBMCs. These receptors were obtained from a woman between 18 and 29 years old in good health and CMV-seronegative.

The chain recombines TRBV28 with TRBJ2-1; 11 bases fit TRBD1. V lost 4 bases, J lost 4 bases, and 9 bases stayed unmatched. Per germline, CDR1 MDHEN and CDR2 SYDVKM. CDR3 length: 17 amino acids. The CDR3 is CASSSQTGTGGYNEQFF. Written as DNA, the CDR3 is TGTGCCAGCAGTTCTCAAACCGGGACAGGGGGATACAATGAGCAGTTCTTC.

V is TRBV2 and J is TRBJ2-1; 12 positions match TRBD1. V lost 6 bases, J lost 8 bases, and 5 bases stayed unmatched. This CDR3 spans 14 amino acids. Germline CDR1 SNHLY, CDR2 FYNNEI. This chain's CDR3 is CASRPGQGAHEQFF. Here the CDR3 DNA reads TGTGCCAGCAGACCGGGACAGGGGGCCCATGAGCAGTTCTTC.

The chain uses TRBV4-1 and TRBJ2-5; possible D gene TRBD2, 6 bases. The germline gives CDR1 MGHRA, CDR2 YSYEKL. This CDR3 spans 13 amino acids. Trimming pared 4 bases from V and 5 bases from J, leaving 11 bases between. This CDR3 is CASSRLETETQYF. The CDR3 region has the DNA TGCGCCAGCAGCCGACTAGAAACTGAGACCCAGTACTTC.

The J gene is TRBJ1-6, the V gene TRBV25-1, with D possibly TRBD1 on 5 matching bases. From germline, CDR1 is MGHDK and CDR2 SYGVNS. The length of the CDR3 is 15 residues. Trimming pared 9 bases from V and 3 bases from J, leaving 15 bases between. CDR3 DNA: TGTGCCAGTATGCAGGGTACTCTCTATAATTCACCCCTCCACTTT. Amino acid sequence: CASMQGTLYNSPLHF.

This rearrangement joins TRBV5-1 to TRBJ2-3; D call uncertain. The germline CDR1 and CDR2 sequences are SGHRS and YFSETQ. CDR3 size: 15 residues. The V end was cut by 0 bases, the J end by 0 bases, with 8 bases between. CDR3: CASSLAFSSTDTQYF. CDR3 bases: TGCGCCAGCAGCTTGGCTTTCTCTAGCACAGATACGCAGTATTTT.

This chain connects TRBV5-4 to TRBJ1-1, with D hard to call. Trimming shortened V by 1 base and J by 3 bases, and 13 bases separated the two germline ends. The CDR3 is 15 amino acids. Germline V CDR1 and CDR2: SGHNT, YYREEE (reference sequence). The CDR3 bases are TGTGCCAGCAGCTTGCGAGGCACCCTGGACACTGAAGCTTTCTTT. This codes for CASSLRGTLDTEAFF.

This clone was counted between two and nine times. This chain connects TRBV6-6 to TRBJ1-5, with D perhaps matching TRBD1 (6 bases). V was pared by 2 bases and J by 7 bases, with 12 bases between. CDR3 length: 14 amino acids. Germline CDR1 is MNHNY and CDR2 is SVGAGI (reference sequence). CDR3 region: CASSYQVRGQPQHF. The CDR3 DNA is TGTGCCAGCAGTTACCAAGTCAGGGGACAGCCCCAGCATTTT.

The chain employs TRBV2 and TRBJ2-5, with D possibly being TRBD2 (6 bases). The V end was cut by 0 bases, the J end by 11 bases, with 13 bases between. The CDR3 loop spans 13 amino acids. Germline assignment: CDR1 SNHLY and CDR2 FYNNEI. The CDR3, as DNA: TGTGCCAGCAGTGAAGCGGCGGGACTCCTACAGTACTTC. Protein: CASSEAAGLLQYF.

The chain combines TRBV7-6 with TRBJ1-1; possibly TRBD1 for D (6 bases). Per germline, CDR1 SGHVS and CDR2 FNYEAQ. The ends were cut back, 4 bases at V and 2 bases at J, with 11 bases in the middle. The CDR3 has 14 residues. CDR3 in amino acids: CASSSRTANTEAFF. The CDR3 region has the DNA TGTGCCAGCAGCTCCCGGACAGCCAACACTGAAGCTTTCTTT.

This chain uses TRBV6-5 with TRBJ1-1; no reliable D call. CDR1 and CDR2 (germline): MNHEY, SVGAGI. Trimming removed 4 bases from V and 1 base from J, with 7 bases in between. This CDR3 is built from 13 residues. CDR3 loop: CASSSPKNTEAFF. For the CDR3, the DNA is TGTGCCAGCAGTTCCCCAAAGAACACTGAAGCTTTCTTT.

The chain couples TRBV2 to TRBJ1-2, with D possibly matching TRBD1 (6 bases). Deletions cut 5 bases from V and 3 bases from J, with 16 bases between. The V gene's germline CDR1 is SNHLY and CDR2 FYNNEI. CDR3 length: 15 amino acids. This chain's CDR3 is CASSLLRQAHYGYTF. CDR3 nucleotide sequence: TGTGCCAGCAGTTTACTCCGACAGGCCCACTATGGCTACACCTTC.

The chain joins TRBV30 to TRBJ2-7; 10 bases fit TRBD1. Losses at the gene ends were 5 bases for V and 7 bases for J; bases not matched to a gene: 8. This CDR3 has 13 amino acids. Germline V gene lookup returns CDR1 GTSNPN and CDR2 SVGIG (reference sequence). CDR3 residues: CAWGRGTGAEQYF. The DNA for the CDR3 is TGTGCCTGGGGGCGAGGGACAGGGGCTGAGCAGTACTTC. The variable domain in full, with the rest retrieved from reference TRBV30 and TRBJ2-7, is SQTIHQWPATLVQPVGSPLSLECTVEGTSNPNLYWYRQAAGRGLQLLFYSVGIGQISSEVPQNLSASRPQDRQFILSSKKLLLSDSGFYLCAWGRGTGAEQYFGPGTRLTVT.

In its sample, this clone was seen once. This chain uses TRBV7-9 with TRBJ2-7; weak D call: TRBD1 (5 bases). V lost 2 bases to trimming and J lost 2 bases, with 16 bases between them. CDR1 and CDR2 from the germline V gene are SEHNR and FQNEAQ (reference sequence). The length of the CDR3 is 16 residues. CDR3 bases: TGTGCCAGCAGCTTAAGGGTGGACAAGGCCGCCTACGAGCAGTACTTC. Amino acids: CASSLRVDKAAYEQYF.

The V call is TRBV6-5, the J call TRBJ2-7, with D possibly being TRBD1 (5 bases). This CDR3 is built from 14 residues. V lost 6 bases and J lost 3, with 15 bases in between. CDR1 and CDR2 (germline): MNHEY, SVGAGI. DNA of the CDR3: TGTGCCAGCAGCCCCCGGATCGACAGCTACGAGCAGTACTTC. Translated, it gives CASSPRIDSYEQYF.

The J gene is TRBJ2-7, the V gene TRBV18; maybe TRBD1 (5 bases). Deletions cut 3 bases from V and 4 bases from J, with 10 bases between. This CDR3 has 13 residues. CDR1 is KGHSH, CDR2 LQKENI, per germline. For the CDR3, the DNA is TGTGCCAGCTCACCGACAGAAACTTACGAGCAGTACTTC. Its translation is CASSPTETYEQYF.

The rearrangement joins TRBV5-1 to TRBJ1-1; a weak D match, TRBD1 (5 bases). CDR1 is SGHRS, CDR2 YFSETQ, per germline. This CDR3 comprises 15 residues. V dropped 1 base and J dropped 4 bases, with 14 bases sitting between them. The CDR3 nucleotides are TGCGCCAGCAGCTTGTTTGAATTCCAGGGCACTGAAGCTTTCTTT. It encodes CASSLFEFQGTEAFF.

The table lists this clone with a few counts. The chain uses TRBV2 and TRBJ1-5; tentatively, D is TRBD1 (5 bases). Trimming removed 5 bases from V and 5 bases from J, with 16 bases in between. This CDR3 comprises 15 residues. Germline CDR1 reads SNHLY; CDR2 reads FYNNEI. The chain's CDR3 is CASSQEGREYQPQHF. CDR3 sequence (DNA): TGTGCCAGCAGTCAGGAGGGCAGGGAGTATCAGCCCCAGCATTTT.

The CDR3 spells CASSAPGRYEQYF. CDR3 bases: TGTGCCAGCAGCGCACCGGGTCGCTACGAGCAGTACTTC. This rearrangement joins TRBV5-6 to TRBJ2-7; D gene unclear. The CDR3 has 13 amino acids. Germline V gives CDR1 SGHDT, CDR2 YYEEEE. The germline V and J ends were trimmed by 4 bases and 3 bases, with 11 bases remaining between them.

This chain joins TRBV15 and TRBJ2-1; 11 bases map to TRBD2. Germline assignment: CDR1 LNHNV and CDR2 YYDKDF (reference sequence). V lost 0 bases and J lost 0; bases outside the gene matches: 7. The CDR3 covers 19 residues. The CDR3 nucleotides read TGTGCCACCAGCAGAGATCTGACTAGCGGGGACATCTCCTACAATGAGCAGTTCTTC. Protein sequence: CATSRDLTSGDISYNEQFF.

In DNA form, the CDR3 reads TGTGCCAGCACTGATAGACGCCAGGTCGGTGGCTACACCTTC. It encodes CASTDRRQVGGYTF. V and J are TRBV6-5 and TRBJ1-2, with unresolved D. This CDR3 region has 14 residues. V gave up 7 bases and J gave up 7 bases, with 19 bases separating them. Germline CDR1 reads MNHEY; CDR2 reads SVGAGI.

The chain employs TRBV6-5 and TRBJ1-1; possible D gene TRBD1, 6 bases. Germline CDR1 MNHEY, CDR2 SVGAGI. The V end was cut by 2 bases, the J end by 0 bases, with 13 bases between. The CDR3 has 16 amino acids. In DNA, the CDR3 is TGTGCCAGCAGTTACCTTAGAGGGGGTATGAACACTGAAGCTTTCTTT. Its translation is CASSYLRGGMNTEAFF.

V gene TRBV7-2 combines with J gene TRBJ1-3, with D unresolved. This CDR3 region has 15 residues. Germline V gene lookup returns CDR1 SGHTA and CDR2 FQGNSA. V lost 1 base and J 0 bases, leaving 7 bases between the germline ends. The CDR3: CASSLGVNSGNTIYF. CDR3 DNA: TGTGCCAGCAGCTTAGGTGTAAACTCTGGAAACACCATATATTTT.

This chain connects TRBV30 to TRBJ1-3; 7 bases are shared with TRBD1. CDR1 is GTSNPN, CDR2 SVGIG, per germline (reference sequence). Trimming cost V 3 bases and J 4 bases; bases outside gene matches: 6. This CDR3 spans 14 amino acids. The CDR3 is CAWRGDSVGNTIYF. The CDR3 coding sequence is TGTGCCTGGAGGGGGGACAGCGTGGGAAACACCATATATTTT.

The V call is TRBV25-1, the J call TRBJ2-5; D is undetermined. The germline gives CDR1 MGHDK, CDR2 SYGVNS. V lost 4 bases and J lost 7, with 10 bases in between. The CDR3 has 12 residues. CDR3 DNA: TGTGCCAGCAGTGGCCAGGAAGGGACCCAGTACTTC. It yields the protein CASSGQEGTQYF.

The chain combines TRBV2 with TRBJ2-1; the match to TRBD2 covers 14 bases. Germline V gene lookup returns CDR1 SNHLY and CDR2 FYNNEI. This CDR3 region has 16 residues. V was pared by 1 base and J by 10 bases, with 6 bases of the junction left unmatched. CDR3 coding DNA: TGTGCCAGCAGTGAAGAAGGGACTAGCGGGGGCTTGGAGCAGTTCTTC. It translates to CASSEEGTSGGLEQFF.

CDR3 loop: CASSESTTGSYEQYF. The CDR3 bases are TGTGCCAGCAGTGAAAGCACAACAGGGAGCTACGAGCAGTACTTC. The genes are TRBV2 and TRBJ2-7; perhaps TRBD1 as D (6 bases). The germline V gene encodes CDR1 SNHLY and CDR2 FYNNEI. Trimming removed 2 bases from V and 3 bases from J, with 14 bases in between. The CDR3 length is 15 residues.

This clone was seen a single time. The chain combines TRBV2 with TRBJ1-5, with 8 nucleotides matching TRBD1. CDR3 length: 16 amino acids. Per germline, CDR1 SNHLY and CDR2 FYNNEI. V lost 4 bases and J lost 6; bases outside the gene matches: 11. The CDR3 DNA reads as TGTGCCAGCAGTGTGGACAGGGCGGGGGTAGGTCAGCCCCAGCATTTT. Amino acids: CASSVDRAGVGQPQHF.